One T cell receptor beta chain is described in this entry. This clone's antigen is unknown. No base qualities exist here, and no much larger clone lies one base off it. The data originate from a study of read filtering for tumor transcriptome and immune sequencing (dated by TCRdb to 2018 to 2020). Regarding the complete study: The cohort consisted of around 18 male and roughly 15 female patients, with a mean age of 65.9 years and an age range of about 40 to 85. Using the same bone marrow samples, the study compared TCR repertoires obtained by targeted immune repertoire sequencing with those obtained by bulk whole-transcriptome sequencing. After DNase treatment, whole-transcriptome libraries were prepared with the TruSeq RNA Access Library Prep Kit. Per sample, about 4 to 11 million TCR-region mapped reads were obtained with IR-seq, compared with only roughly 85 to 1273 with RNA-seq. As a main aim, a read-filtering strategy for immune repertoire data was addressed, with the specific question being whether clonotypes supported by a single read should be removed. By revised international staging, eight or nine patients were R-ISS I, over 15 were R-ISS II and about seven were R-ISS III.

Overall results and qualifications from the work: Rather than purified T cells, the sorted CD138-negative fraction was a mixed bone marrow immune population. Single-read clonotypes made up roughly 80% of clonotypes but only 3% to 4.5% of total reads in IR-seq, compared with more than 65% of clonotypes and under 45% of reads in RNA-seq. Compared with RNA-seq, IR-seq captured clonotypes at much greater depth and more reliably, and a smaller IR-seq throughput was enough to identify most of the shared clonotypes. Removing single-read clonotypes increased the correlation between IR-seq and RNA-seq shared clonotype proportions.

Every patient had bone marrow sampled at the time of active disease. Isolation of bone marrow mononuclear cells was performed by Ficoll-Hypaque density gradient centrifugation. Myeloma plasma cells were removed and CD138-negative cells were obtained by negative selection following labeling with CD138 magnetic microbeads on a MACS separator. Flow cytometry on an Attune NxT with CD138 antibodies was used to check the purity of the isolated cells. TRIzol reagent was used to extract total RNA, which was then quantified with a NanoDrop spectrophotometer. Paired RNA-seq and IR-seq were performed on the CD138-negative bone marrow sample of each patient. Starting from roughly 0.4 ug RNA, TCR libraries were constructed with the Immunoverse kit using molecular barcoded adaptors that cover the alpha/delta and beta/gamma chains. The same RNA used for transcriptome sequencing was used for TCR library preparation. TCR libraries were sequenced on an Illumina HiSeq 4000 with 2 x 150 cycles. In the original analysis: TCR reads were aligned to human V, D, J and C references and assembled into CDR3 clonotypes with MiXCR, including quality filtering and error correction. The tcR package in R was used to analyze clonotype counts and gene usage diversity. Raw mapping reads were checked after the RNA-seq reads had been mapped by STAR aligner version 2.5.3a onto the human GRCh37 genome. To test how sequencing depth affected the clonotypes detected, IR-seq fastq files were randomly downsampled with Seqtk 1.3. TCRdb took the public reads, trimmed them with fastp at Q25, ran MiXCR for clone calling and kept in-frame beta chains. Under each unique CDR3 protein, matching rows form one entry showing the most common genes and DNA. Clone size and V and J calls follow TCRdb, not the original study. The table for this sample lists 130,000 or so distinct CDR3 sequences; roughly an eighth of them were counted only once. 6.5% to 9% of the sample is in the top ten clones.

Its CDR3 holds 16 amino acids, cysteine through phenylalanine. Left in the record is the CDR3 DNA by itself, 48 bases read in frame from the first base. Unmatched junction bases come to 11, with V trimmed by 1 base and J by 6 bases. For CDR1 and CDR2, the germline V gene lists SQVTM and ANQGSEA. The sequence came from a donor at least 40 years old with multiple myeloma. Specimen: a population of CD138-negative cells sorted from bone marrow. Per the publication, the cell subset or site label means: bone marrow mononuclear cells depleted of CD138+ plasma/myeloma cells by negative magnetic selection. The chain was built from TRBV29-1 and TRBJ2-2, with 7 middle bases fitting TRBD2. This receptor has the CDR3 CSVEGGRQSSAGELFF. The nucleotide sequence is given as TGCAGCGTTGAAGGCGGGAGACAGAGTTCGGCCGGGGAGCTGTTTTTT.